The source of this T cell receptor (beta chain) is a study of low-dose radiotherapy and immunotherapy resistance in tumors. Study summary: Every six weeks patients received intravenous ipilimumab 1 mg/kg, and every two weeks they received intravenous nivolumab 240 mg.

Primers targeting TRAV and TRBV primed first-strand cDNA, covering alpha and beta chains. The authors ran around 19 PCR cycles to amplify TCRs with a constant-region primer and V-primer adapter. TCRdb reanalysed the reads using MiXCR and keeps one entry per CDR3 protein. The profile shows 54,000 or so distinct CDR3 sequences, almost 25% of them singletons. Germline trimming cut 5 bases from V and 0 bases from J; bases unmatched to any gene: 14. Looked up from germline, CDR1 is PRHDT and CDR2 is FYEKMQ (reference sequence). The length of the CDR3 is 19 residues. Described time point: before trial treatment. This clonotype was seen ten or more times.

The chain links TRBV13 to TRBJ2-3, with 10 bases fitting TRBD2. Sequenced here: PBMCs, sampled before treatment. The origin of this receptor is a male donor with prostate cancer. The CDR3 bases are TGTGCCAGCAGCGCCCTCGGGCTAGCGGGGGTTCCTAGCACAGATACGCAGTATTTT. Translation: CASSALGLAGVPSTDTQYF.